This TCR beta chain is drawn from a study of T cell changes during pregnancy in multiple sclerosis. This table comes from immunoSEQ multiplex PCR, and its TCRdb copy is limited to in-frame clones, with some not included. The sample carries roughly 7,900 clones, approximately 90% recorded once. The CDR3 consists of 15 residues. Losses at the gene ends were 5 bases for V and 1 base for J; bases not matched to a gene: 4. Germline-derived CDR1 and CDR2 are LNHDA and SQIVND (reference sequence). The receptor comes from a female donor in good health, enrolled as a control in a pregnancy study. The rearrangement links TRBV19 to TRBJ2-3, with 9 bases aligning to TRBD2. This sample comprised CD8+ T cells from peripheral blood mononuclear cells, obtained in the first trimester of pregnancy. The CDR3 DNA sequence: TGTGCCAGTAGTCGGAAGCGGGGGGGCACAGATACGCAGTATTTT. This gives the protein CASSRKRGGTDTQYF. The full variable domain, completed using reference TRBV19 and TRBJ2-3, is DGGITQSPKYLFRKEGQNVTLSCEQNLNHDAMYWYRQDPGQGLRLIYYSQIVNDFQKGDIAEGYSVSREKKESFPLTVTSAQKNPTAFYLCASSRKRGGTDTQYFGPGTRLTVL.